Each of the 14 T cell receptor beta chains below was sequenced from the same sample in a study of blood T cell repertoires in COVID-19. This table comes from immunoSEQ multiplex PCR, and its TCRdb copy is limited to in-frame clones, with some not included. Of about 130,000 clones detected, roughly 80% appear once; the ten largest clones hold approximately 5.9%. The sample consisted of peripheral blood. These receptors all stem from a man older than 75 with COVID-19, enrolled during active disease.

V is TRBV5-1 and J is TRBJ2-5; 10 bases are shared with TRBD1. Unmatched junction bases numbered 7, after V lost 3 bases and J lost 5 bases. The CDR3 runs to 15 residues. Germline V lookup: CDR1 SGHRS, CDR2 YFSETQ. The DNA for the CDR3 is TGCGCCAGCAGCTACGACAGGGGGCCGCGGGAGACCCAGTACTTC. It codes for CASSYDRGPRETQYF.

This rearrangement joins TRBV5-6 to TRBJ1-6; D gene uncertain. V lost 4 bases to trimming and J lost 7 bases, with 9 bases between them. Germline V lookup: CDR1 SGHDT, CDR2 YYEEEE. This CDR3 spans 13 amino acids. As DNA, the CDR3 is TGTGCCAGCAGCGCCCAGGAAAATTCACCCCTCCACTTT. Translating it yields CASSAQENSPLHF.

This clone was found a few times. CDR3 in amino acids: CASSPNSYQPQHF. The CDR3 DNA sequence: TGTGCCAGCTCACCAAACAGCTATCAGCCCCAGCATTTT. This chain connects TRBV18 to TRBJ1-5; D ambiguous. Trimming took 2 bases from V and 5 from J, leaving 7 bases between them. Germline V lookup: CDR1 KGHSH, CDR2 LQKENI. This CDR3 has 13 amino acids.

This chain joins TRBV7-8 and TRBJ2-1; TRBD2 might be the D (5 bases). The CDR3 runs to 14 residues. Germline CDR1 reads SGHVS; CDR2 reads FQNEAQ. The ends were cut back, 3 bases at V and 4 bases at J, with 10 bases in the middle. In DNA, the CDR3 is TGTGCCAGCAGCTTCGAGGGTTGGTACAATGAGCAGTTCTTC. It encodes CASSFEGWYNEQFF. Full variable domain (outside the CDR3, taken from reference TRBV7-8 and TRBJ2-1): GAGVSQSPRYKVAKRGQDVALRCDPISGHVSLFWYQQALGQGPEFLTYFQNEAQLDKSGLPSDRFFAERPEGSVSTLKIQRTQQEDSAVYLCASSFEGWYNEQFFGPGTRLTVL.

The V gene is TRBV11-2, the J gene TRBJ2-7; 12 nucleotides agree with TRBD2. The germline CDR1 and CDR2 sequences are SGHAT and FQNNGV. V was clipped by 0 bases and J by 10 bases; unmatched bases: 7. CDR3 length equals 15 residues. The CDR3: CASSLDRLAGGPQYF. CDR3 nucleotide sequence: TGTGCCAGCAGCTTAGATCGCCTAGCGGGAGGGCCACAGTACTTC.

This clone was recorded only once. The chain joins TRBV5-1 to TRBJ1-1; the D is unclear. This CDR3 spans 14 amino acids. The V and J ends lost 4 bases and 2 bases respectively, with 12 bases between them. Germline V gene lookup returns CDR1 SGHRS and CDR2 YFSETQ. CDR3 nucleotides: TGCGCCAGCAGCCTCATCGGAGGCAACACTGAAGCTTTCTTT. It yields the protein CASSLIGGNTEAFF. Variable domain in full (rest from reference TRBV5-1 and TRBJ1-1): KAGVTQTPRYLIKTRGQQVTLSCSPISGHRSVSWYQQTPGQGLQFLFEYFSETQRNKGNFPGRFSGRQFSNSRSEMNVSTLELGDSALYLCASSLIGGNTEAFFGQGTRLTVV.

The CDR3 is CASSSPGHSYEQYF. The CDR3 DNA reads as TGTGCCAGTTCTTCACCGGGACATTCCTACGAGCAGTACTTC. The chain recombines TRBV19 with TRBJ2-7; a possible D gene is TRBD1 (6 bases). The CDR3 is 14 amino acids. CDR1 is LNHDA and CDR2 is SQIVND in the germline V gene (reference sequence). V shed 8 bases and J shed 1 base, with 15 bases lying between them.

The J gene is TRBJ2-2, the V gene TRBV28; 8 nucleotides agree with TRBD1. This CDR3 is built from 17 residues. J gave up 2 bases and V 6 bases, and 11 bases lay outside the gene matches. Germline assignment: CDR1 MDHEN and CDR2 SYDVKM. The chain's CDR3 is CASSYRRTGSNTGELFF. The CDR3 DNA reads TGTGCCAGCAGCTACAGAAGGACAGGGAGCAACACCGGGGAGCTGTTTTTT.

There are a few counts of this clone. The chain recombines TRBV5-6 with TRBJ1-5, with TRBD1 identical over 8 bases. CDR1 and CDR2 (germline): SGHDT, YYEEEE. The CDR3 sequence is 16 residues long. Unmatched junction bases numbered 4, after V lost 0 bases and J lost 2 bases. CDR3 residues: CASSLGAGGGNQPQHF. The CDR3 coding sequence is TGTGCCAGCAGCTTGGGGGCAGGGGGCGGCAATCAGCCCCAGCATTTT.

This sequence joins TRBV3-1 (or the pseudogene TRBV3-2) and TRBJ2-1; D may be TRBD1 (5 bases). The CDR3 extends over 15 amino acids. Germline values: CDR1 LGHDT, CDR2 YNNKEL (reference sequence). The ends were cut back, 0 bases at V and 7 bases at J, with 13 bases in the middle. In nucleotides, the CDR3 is TGTGCCAGCAGCCAAGATGCGCAGCCAGGGAATGAGCAGTTCTTC. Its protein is CASSQDAQPGNEQFF.

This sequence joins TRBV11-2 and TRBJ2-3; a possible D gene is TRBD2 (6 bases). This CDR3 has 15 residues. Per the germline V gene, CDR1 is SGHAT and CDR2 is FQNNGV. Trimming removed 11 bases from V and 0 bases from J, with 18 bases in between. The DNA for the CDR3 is TGTGCCGCCCGACCTATAGCGGACAGCACAGATACGCAGTATTTT. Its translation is CAARPIADSTDTQYF.

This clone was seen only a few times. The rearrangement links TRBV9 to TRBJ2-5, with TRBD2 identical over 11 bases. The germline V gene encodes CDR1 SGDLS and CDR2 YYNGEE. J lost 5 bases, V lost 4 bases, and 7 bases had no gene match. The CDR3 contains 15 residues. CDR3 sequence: CASSQLAGAFETQYF. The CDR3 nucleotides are TGTGCCAGCAGCCAACTAGCGGGAGCTTTCGAGACCCAGTACTTC. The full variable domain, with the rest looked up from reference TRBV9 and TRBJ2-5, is DSGVTQTPKHLITATGQRVTLRCSPRSGDLSVYWYQQSLDQGLQFLIQYYNGEERAKGNILERFSAQQFPDLHSELNLSSLELGDSALYFCASSQLAGAFETQYFGPGTRLLVL.

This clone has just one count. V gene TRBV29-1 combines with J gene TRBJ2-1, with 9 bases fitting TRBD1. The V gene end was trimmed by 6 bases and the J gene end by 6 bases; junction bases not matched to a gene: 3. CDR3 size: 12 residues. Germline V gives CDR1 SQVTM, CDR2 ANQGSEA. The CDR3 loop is CSVTTGGNEQFF. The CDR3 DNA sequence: TGCAGCGTCACGACAGGGGGCAATGAGCAGTTCTTC.

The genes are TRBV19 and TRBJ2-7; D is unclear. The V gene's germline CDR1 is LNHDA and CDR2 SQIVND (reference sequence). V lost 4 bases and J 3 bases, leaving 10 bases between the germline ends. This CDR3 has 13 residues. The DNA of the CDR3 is TGTGCCAGTAGTACAACCCCCAGCTACGAGCAGTACTTC. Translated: CASSTTPSYEQYF.